This paragraph covers one TCR beta chain sequence. As yet, its antigen is unknown. TCRdb's copy holds only in-frame clones and misses some; the assay was immunoSEQ multiplex PCR. This table has 240,000 or so clones, 85% to 95% appearing once. The germline CDR1 and CDR2 sequences are MDHEN and SYDVKM. V lost 5 bases and J 3 bases, leaving 14 bases between the germline ends. The CDR3 runs to 15 residues. This entry is derived from a study of T cell responses to AZD1222 COVID-19 vaccine. Study outcomes and limitations: The donor cohort was predominantly white British with a female majority, and clonal diversity may have been underestimated.

The V gene is TRBV28, the J gene TRBJ1-5; D is possibly TRBD1 (6 bases). This receptor was obtained from an adult in good health. The material was peripheral blood, obtained on day 0 of AZD1222 vaccination. CDR3 region: CASSPLTGTNQPQHF. CDR3 coding DNA: TGTGCCAGCAGTCCACTTACAGGGACCAATCAGCCCCAGCATTTT. Using reference TRBV28 and TRBJ1-5 for the parts outside the CDR3, the full variable domain is DVKVTQSSRYLVKRTGEKVFLECVQDMDHENMFWYRQDPGLGLRLIYFSYDVKMKEKGDIPEGYSVSREKKERFSLILESASTNQTSMYLCASSPLTGTNQPQHFGDGTRLSIL.